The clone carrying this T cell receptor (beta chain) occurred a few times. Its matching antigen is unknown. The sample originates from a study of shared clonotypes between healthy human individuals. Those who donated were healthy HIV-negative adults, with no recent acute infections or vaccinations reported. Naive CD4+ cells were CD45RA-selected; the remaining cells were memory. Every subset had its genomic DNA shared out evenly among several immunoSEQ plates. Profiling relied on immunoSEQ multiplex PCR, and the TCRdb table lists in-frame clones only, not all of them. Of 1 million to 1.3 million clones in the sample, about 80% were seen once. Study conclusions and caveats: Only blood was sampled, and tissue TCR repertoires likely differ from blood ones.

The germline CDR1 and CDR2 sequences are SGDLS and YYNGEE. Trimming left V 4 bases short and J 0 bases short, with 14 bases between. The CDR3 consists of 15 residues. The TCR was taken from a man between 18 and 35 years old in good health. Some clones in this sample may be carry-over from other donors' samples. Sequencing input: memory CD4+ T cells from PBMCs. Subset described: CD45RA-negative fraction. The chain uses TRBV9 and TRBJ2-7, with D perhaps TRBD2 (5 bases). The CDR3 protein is CASSLLDTSSYEQYF. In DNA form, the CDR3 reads TGTGCCAGCAGCCTACTAGATACCAGCTCCTACGAGCAGTACTTC.